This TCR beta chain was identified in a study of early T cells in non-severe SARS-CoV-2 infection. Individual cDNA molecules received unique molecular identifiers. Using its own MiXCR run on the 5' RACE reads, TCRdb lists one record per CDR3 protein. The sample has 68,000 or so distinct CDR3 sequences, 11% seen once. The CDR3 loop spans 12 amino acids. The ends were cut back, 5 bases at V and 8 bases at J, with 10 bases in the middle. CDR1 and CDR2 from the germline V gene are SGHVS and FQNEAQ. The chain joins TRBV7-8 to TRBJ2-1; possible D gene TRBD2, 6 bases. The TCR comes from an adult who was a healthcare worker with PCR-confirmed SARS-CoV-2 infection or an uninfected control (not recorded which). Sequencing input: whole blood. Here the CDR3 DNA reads TGTGCCAGCAGCCAGGAGGGCCATGAGCAGTTCTTC. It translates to CASSQEGHEQFF.